The T cell receptor (beta chain) described here comes from a study of metastatic and nonmetastatic thyroid tumors. Study overall: Repertoire comparisons spanned blood and tumor or nodule tissue from malignant and benign thyroid patients.

CDR3 length: 16 residues. Per the germline V gene, CDR1 is MDHEN and CDR2 is SYDVKM. V dropped 8 bases and J dropped 5 bases, with 24 bases sitting between them. MiXCR re-clonotyped the PCR reads for TCRdb. Of 11,000 to 15,000 clones in the sample, approximately 12% were seen once. Patients were all untreated before their thyroid surgery. About this clone: Its cognate antigen is unknown.

Study-wide findings and caveats: Reported TCR beta diversity, measured in blood and tumor, was significantly higher for malignant thyroid tumors than for benign nodules.

The source of this sequence is a female donor with papillary thyroid cancer or a benign thyroid nodule (not recorded which). Some clones in this sample may be carry-over from other donors' samples. The chain couples TRBV28 to TRBJ1-2; D might be TRBD1 (6 bases). Sample: blood. The CDR3, as DNA: TGTGCCAGCCTGGGGAGCGCCGGGACACCTCTTTATGGCTACACCTTC. It encodes CASLGSAGTPLYGYTF.